The present T cell receptor beta chain was sequenced within a study of glioma-infiltrating T cells after dendritic cell vaccination. Study-level information: Autologous tumor lysate was loaded overnight onto monocyte-derived dendritic cells grown seven days with IL-4 and GM-CSF.

As for time point: after dendritic cell vaccination, including at tumor progression/relapse. Isocitrate dehydrogenase mutation was absent in all glioblastoma patients. The CDR3 consists of 18 residues. The V and J ends lost 6 bases and 7 bases respectively, with 28 bases between them. The germline gives CDR1 SNHLY, CDR2 FYNNEI. The assay was immunoSEQ multiplex PCR, and TCRdb's table has in-frame clones only and misses some. The data contain approximately 90,000 clones, roughly four fifths of them seen just once; the ten biggest clones take up approximately 2%. This TCR was sampled from a human donor with glioblastoma. This material consisted of blood, taken after dendritic cell vaccination. The rearrangement links TRBV2 to TRBJ1-5, with D unresolved. CDR3 DNA sequence: TGTGCCAGCAGACGAACATACGTCGACCAGACGATGGGCCAGCCCCAGCATTTT. This encodes CASRRTYVDQTMGQPQHF.